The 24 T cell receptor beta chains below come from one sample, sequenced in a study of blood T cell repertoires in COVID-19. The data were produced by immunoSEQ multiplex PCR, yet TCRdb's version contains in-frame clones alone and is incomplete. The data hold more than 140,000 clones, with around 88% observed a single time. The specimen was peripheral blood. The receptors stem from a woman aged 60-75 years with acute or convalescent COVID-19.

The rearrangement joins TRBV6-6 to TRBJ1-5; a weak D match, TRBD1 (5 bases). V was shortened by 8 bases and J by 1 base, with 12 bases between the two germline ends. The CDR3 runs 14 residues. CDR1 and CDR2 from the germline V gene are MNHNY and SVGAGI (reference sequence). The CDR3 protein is CASGHGQSNQPQHF. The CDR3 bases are TGTGCCAGCGGACACGGCCAAAGCAATCAGCCCCAGCATTTT.

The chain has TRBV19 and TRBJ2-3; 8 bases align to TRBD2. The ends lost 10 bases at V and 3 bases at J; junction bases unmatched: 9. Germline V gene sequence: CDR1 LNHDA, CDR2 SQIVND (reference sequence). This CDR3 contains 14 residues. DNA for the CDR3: TGTGCCACTCGGACTAGCAGGCTTACAGATACGCAGTATTTT. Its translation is CATRTSRLTDTQYF.

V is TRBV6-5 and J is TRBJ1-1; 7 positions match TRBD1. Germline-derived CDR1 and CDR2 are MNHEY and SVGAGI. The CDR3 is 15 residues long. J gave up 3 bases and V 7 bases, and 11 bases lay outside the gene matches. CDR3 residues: CASNAGQKEYTEAFF. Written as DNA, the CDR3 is TGTGCCAGCAACGCGGGACAGAAAGAGTACACTGAAGCTTTCTTT.

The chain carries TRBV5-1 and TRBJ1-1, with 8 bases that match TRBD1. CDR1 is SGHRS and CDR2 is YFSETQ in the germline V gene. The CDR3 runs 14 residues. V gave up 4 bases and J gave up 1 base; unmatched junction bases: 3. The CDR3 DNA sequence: TGCGCCAGCAGCGTACAGGGGGAGAACACTGAAGCTTTCTTT. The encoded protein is CASSVQGENTEAFF.

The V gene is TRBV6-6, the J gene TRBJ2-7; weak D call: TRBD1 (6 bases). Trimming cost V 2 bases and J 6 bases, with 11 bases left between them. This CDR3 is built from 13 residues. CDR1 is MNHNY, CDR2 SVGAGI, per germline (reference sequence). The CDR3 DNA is TGTGCCAGCAGTTACGACCAGGGGCGCGAGCAGTACTTC. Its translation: CASSYDQGREQYF.

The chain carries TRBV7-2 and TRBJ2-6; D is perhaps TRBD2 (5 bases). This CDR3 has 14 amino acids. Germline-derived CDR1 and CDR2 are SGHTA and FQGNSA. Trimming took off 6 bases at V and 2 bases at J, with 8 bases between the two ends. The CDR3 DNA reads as TGTGCCAGCAGGTCCGGGACTGGGGCCAACGTCCTGACTTTC. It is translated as CASRSGTGANVLTF. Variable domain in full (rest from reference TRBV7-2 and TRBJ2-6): GAGVSQSPSNKVTEKGKDVELRCDPISGHTALYWYRQSLGQGLEFLIYFQGNSAPDKSGLPSDRFSAERTGGSVSTLTIQRTQQEDSAVYLCASRSGTGANVLTFGAGSRLTVL.

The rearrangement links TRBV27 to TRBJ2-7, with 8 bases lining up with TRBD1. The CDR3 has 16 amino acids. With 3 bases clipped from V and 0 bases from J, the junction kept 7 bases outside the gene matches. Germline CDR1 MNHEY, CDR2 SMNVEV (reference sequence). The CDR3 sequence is CASSLKARGLSYEQYF. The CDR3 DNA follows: TGTGCCAGCAGTTTGAAGGCCAGGGGGCTCTCCTACGAGCAGTACTTC.

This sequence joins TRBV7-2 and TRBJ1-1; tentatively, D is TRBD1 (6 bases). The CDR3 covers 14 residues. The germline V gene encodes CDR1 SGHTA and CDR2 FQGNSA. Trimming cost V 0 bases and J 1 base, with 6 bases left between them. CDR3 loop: CASSLAQGNTEAFF. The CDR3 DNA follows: TGTGCCAGCAGCTTAGCACAGGGGAACACTGAAGCTTTCTTT.

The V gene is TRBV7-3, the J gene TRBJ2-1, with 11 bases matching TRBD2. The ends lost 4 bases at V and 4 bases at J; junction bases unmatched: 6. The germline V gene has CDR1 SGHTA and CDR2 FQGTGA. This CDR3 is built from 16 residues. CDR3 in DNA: TGTGCCAGCAGCTCTAGAACTAGCGGGGGTTACAATGAGCAGTTCTTC. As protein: CASSSRTSGGYNEQFF.

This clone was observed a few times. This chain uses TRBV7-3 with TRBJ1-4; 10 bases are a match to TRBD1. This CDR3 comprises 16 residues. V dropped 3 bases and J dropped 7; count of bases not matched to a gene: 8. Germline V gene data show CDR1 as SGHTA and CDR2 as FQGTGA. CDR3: CASSFPLGQGVEKLFF. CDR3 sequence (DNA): TGTGCCAGCAGCTTCCCCCTAGGACAGGGGGTTGAAAAACTGTTTTTT.

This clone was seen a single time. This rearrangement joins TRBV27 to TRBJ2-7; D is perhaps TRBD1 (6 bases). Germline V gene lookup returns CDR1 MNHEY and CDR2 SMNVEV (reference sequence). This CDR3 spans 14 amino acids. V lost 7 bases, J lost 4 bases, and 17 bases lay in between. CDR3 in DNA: TGTGCCAGCAAGTATTCAGGGGACGGTTACGAGCAGTACTTC. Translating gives CASKYSGDGYEQYF.

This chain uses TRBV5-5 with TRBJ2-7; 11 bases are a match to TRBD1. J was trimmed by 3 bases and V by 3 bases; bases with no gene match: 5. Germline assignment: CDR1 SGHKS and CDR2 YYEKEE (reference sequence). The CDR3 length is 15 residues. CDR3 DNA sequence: TGTGCCAGCAGCTCCTTGGACAGGGGGCTCTACGAGCAGTACTTC. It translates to CASSSLDRGLYEQYF.

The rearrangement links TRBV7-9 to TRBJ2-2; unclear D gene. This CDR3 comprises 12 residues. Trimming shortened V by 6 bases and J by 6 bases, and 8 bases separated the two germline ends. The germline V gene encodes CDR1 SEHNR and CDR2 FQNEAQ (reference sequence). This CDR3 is CASSFVSGELFF. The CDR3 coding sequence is TGTGCCAGCAGTTTCGTTTCCGGGGAGCTGTTTTTT.

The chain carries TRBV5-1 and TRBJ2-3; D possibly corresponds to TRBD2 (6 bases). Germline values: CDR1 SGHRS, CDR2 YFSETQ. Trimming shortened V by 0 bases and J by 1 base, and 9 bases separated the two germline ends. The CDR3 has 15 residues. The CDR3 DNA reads TGCGCCAGCAGCTTGGAAGCTAGCGGCACAGATACGCAGTATTTT. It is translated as CASSLEASGTDTQYF.

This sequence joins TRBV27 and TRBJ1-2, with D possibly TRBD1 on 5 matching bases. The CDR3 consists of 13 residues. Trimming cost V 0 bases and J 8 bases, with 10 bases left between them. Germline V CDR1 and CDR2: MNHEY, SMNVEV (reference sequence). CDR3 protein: CASSLSGPPGYTF. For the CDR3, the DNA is TGTGCCAGCAGTTTATCGGGGCCCCCGGGCTACACCTTC.

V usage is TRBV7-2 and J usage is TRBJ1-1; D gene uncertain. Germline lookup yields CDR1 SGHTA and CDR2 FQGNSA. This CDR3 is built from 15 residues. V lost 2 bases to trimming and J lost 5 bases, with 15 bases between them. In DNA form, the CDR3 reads TGTGCCAGCAGCTTAAGTGGGCCCCCCAAGACTGAAGCTTTCTTT. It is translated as CASSLSGPPKTEAFF. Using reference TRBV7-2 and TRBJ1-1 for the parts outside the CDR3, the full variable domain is GAGVSQSPSNKVTEKGKDVELRCDPISGHTALYWYRQSLGQGLEFLIYFQGNSAPDKSGLPSDRFSAERTGGSVSTLTIQRTQQEDSAVYLCASSLSGPPKTEAFFGQGTRLTVV.

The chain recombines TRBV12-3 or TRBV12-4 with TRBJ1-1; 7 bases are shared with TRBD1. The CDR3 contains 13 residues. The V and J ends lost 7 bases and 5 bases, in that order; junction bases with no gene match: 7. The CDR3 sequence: CASILQGRTEAFF. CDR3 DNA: TGTGCCAGCATTCTACAGGGGCGAACTGAAGCTTTCTTT.

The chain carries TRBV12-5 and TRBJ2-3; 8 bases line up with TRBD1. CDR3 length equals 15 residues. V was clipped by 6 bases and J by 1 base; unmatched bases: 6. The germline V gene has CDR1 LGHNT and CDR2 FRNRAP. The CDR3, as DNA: TGTGCTAGTGGAACAGGACAGGGAGGCACAGATACGCAGTATTTT. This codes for CASGTGQGGTDTQYF.

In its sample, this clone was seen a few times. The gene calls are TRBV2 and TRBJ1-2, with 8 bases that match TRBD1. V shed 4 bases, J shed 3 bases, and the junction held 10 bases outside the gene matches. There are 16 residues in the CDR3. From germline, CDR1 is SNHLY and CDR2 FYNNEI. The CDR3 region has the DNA TGTGCCAGCAGTGTTTATCCGACAGGGGCAGACTATGGCTACACCTTC. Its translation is CASSVYPTGADYGYTF.

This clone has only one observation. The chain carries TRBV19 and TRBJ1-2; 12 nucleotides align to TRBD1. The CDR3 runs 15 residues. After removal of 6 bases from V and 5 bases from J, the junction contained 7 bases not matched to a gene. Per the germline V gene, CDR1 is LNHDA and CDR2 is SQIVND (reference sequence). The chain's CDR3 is CASRPGTGGTYGYTF. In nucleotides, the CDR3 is TGTGCCAGTAGGCCCGGGACAGGGGGCACTTATGGCTACACCTTC.

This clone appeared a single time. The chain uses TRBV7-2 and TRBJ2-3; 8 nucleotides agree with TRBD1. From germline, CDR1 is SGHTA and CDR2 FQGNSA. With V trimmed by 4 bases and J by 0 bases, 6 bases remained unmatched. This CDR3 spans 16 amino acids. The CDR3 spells CASSSGQGLSTDTQYF. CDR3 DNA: TGTGCCAGCAGCTCCGGACAGGGTCTCAGCACAGATACGCAGTATTTT.

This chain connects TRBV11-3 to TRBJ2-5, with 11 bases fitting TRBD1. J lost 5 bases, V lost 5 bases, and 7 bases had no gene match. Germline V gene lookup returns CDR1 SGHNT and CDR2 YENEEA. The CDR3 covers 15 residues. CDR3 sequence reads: CASSQGQGAMETQYF. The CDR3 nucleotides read TGTGCCAGCAGCCAAGGACAGGGGGCAATGGAGACCCAGTACTTC.

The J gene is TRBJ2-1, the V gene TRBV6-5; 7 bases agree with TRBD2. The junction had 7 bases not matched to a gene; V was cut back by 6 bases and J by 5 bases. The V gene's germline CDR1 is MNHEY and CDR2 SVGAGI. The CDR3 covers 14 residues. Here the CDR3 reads CASSEAGAHNEQFF. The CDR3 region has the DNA TGTGCCAGCAGCGAGGCGGGAGCACACAATGAGCAGTTCTTC.

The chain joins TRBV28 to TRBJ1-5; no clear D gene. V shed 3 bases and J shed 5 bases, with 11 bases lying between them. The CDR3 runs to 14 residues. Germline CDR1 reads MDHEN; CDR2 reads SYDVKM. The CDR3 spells CASSFSRTDQPQHF. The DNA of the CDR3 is TGTGCCAGCAGTTTCAGTCGTACCGATCAGCCCCAGCATTTT.